The 10 T cell receptor beta chains below all came from one sample that was sequenced in a study of cytomegalovirus exposure and HLA in healthy donors. A multiplex PCR was run with 60 Vbeta primers and 13 Jbeta primers. Libraries were prepared by immunoSEQ multiplex PCR; TCRdb keeps only in-frame clonotypes and omits some of them. The table has approximately 200,000 clones, almost 75% seen once. The sequenced sample was PBMCs. The receptors stem from a woman under 40 in good health and CMV-seropositive.

The chain couples TRBV6-5 to TRBJ2-7, with D unclear. In germline, CDR1 is MNHEY, CDR2 SVGAGI. V lost 0 bases to trimming and J lost 3 bases, with 6 bases between them. The CDR3 covers 13 residues. In DNA form, the CDR3 reads TGTGCCAGCAGTTACTCAGCCTACTACGAGCAGTACTTC. Protein: CASSYSAYYEQYF.

This clone is a singleton in its sample. The rearrangement links TRBV6-1 to TRBJ2-7; 11 nucleotides align to TRBD2. With 5 bases clipped from V and 2 bases from J, the junction kept 5 bases outside the gene matches. CDR3 length: 15 amino acids. CDR1 and CDR2 (germline): MNHNS, SASEGT. CDR3 residues: CASSPTSGKAYEQYF. In DNA, the CDR3 is TGTGCCAGCAGTCCGACTAGCGGGAAAGCCTACGAGCAGTACTTC.

The rearrangement uses TRBV6-5 and TRBJ2-7, with a possible D match to TRBD1 (6 bases). The CDR3 covers 13 residues. V lost 2 bases to trimming and J lost 5 bases, with 10 bases between them. Per the germline V gene, CDR1 is MNHEY and CDR2 is SVGAGI. The CDR3 coding sequence is TGTGCCAGCAGTTACGCGGACAGAGACGAGCAGTACTTC. This sequence encodes CASSYADRDEQYF.

The V call is TRBV4-1, the J call TRBJ2-6; D not resolved. CDR1 MGHRA and CDR2 YSYEKL come from the germline V gene. This CDR3 has 18 residues. V was shortened by 0 bases and J by 1 base, with 13 bases between the two germline ends. The CDR3 DNA is TGCGCCAGCAGCCAAGAGGGTCGACACCATTCTGGGGCCAACGTCCTGACTTTC. Amino acids: CASSQEGRHHSGANVLTF.

J is TRBJ1-2 and V is TRBV11-2, with TRBD1 identical over 9 bases. The J segment lost 8 bases and the V segment lost 5 bases, leaving 12 bases of the junction unmatched. CDR1 and CDR2 (germline): SGHAT, FQNNGV. The CDR3 covers 15 residues. CDR3 DNA: TGTGCCAGCAGCACCACAGGGGGCCTCGGTCCAGGCTACACCTTC. Protein sequence: CASSTTGGLGPGYTF.

The chain uses TRBV21-1 and TRBJ2-5; TRBD1 is the table's D call, not checked against the DNA. TRBV21-1 is a recognized pseudogene. The CDR3 spans 15 residues. For the CDR3, the DNA is TGTGCCAGCAGCTACCGGGACAGGGGTCGGGAGACCCAGTACTTC. It codes for CASSYRDRGRETQYF.

This chain joins TRBV4-1 and TRBJ2-2; no firm D call. V lost 2 bases and J lost 8, with 6 bases in between. Germline V gives CDR1 MGHRA, CDR2 YSYEKL. The CDR3 runs 12 residues. The CDR3 region is CASSQLTGELFF. The CDR3 coding sequence is TGCGCCAGCAGCCAACTTACTGGGGAGCTGTTTTTT.

V is TRBV28 and J is TRBJ2-1; 9 bases map to TRBD1. This CDR3 has 18 residues. Losses at the gene ends were 6 bases for V and 6 bases for J; bases not matched to a gene: 18. CDR1 and CDR2 from the germline V gene are MDHEN and SYDVKM. The CDR3 sequence is CASSGPSFGTGRGNEQFF. CDR3 sequence (DNA): TGTGCCAGCAGCGGGCCCAGTTTCGGGACAGGGAGGGGCAATGAGCAGTTCTTC.

The V call is TRBV7-6, the J call TRBJ2-5; TRBD1 aligns across 8 bases. Per the germline V gene, CDR1 is SGHVS and CDR2 is FNYEAQ. Trimming cost V 5 bases and J 6 bases; bases outside gene matches: 8. This CDR3 is 14 amino acids long. The CDR3 coding sequence is TGTGCCAGCAGCGGGACAGGAGTCATACAGACCCAGTACTTC. This sequence encodes CASSGTGVIQTQYF.

This clone was detected only a few times. At the DNA level, this CDR3 is encoded by other sequences in the same sample as well. This chain uses TRBV4-1 with TRBJ2-3, with 10 bases that match TRBD2. The CDR3 extends over 15 amino acids. The V segment lost 6 bases and the J segment 5 bases; nucleotides outside the gene matches: 8. The germline V gene has CDR1 MGHRA and CDR2 YSYEKL. This CDR3 is CASSRLAGVGDTQYF. In DNA form, the CDR3 reads TGCGCCAGCAGTCGACTAGCGGGCGTTGGAGATACGCAGTATTTT.